This T cell receptor (beta chain) was identified during a study of cytomegalovirus exposure and HLA in healthy donors. Study-wide results and limits: In vitro work confirmed that a few CMV-associated chains recognize CMV antigens.

J was trimmed by 9 bases and V by 3 bases; bases with no gene match: 10. Germline values: CDR1 SGHTA, CDR2 FQGNSA. This CDR3 is built from 15 residues. On this clone: Its antigen is not known.

Some clones are missing from TCRdb's copy, which holds only in-frame ones; the method was immunoSEQ multiplex PCR. The data show 150,000 to 200,000 clones, about nine tenths seen once. The V and J genes are TRBV7-2 and TRBJ2-1; 8 nucleotides match TRBD1. This receptor was taken from a man younger than 35 in good health and CMV-seropositive. The sequencing input was PBMCs. In nucleotides, the CDR3 is TGTGCCAGCAGCTTCAGGACAGGGCGTATCGGTGAGCAGTTCTTC. Its protein is CASSFRTGRIGEQFF.